This T cell receptor beta chain was found in a study of vaccination effects on CD4 cells after COVID-19. Overall study findings and caveats: Convalescents showed post-vaccine spike-reactive clones that were mainly new vaccine-induced clones. Marked clonal contraction was seen late after vaccination (in both infection- and vaccine-induced clones).

Before sequencing took place, the ViraFEST assay used viral peptide pools to expand antigen-specific CD4+ T cells. Culture proceeded for roughly ten days, and CD4+ T cells were then isolated. PCR confirmed that the person was infected with SARS-CoV-2 between March and December 2020. IL-2 medium was substituted for half the medium on days 3 and 7. The CDR3 runs to 16 residues. Trimming at V came to 0 bases and at J to 3 bases, leaving 4 bases not matched to a gene. Germline loops: CDR1 LGHNA, CDR2 YNFKEQ. This clone has just a few counts. Its antigen is as yet unknown. The data were produced by immunoSEQ multiplex PCR, yet TCRdb's version contains in-frame clones alone and is incomplete. The table lists tens of thousands of clones, 55% to 75% of them singletons.

J is TRBJ2-1 and V is TRBV4-2; 8 bases agree with TRBD2. Sequencing used CD4+ T cells from PBMCs cultured with HCoV-NL63 spike peptides, obtained before COVID-19 vaccination. This clonotype originated in a human donor who had a prior SARS-CoV-2 infection. Written as DNA, the CDR3 is TGTGCCAGCAGCCAAGATTACGCGGGGGGCTACAATGAGCAGTTCTTC. This gives the protein CASSQDYAGGYNEQFF.